The 7 T cell receptor beta chains in this list originate from one sample, sequenced in a study of PD-1 blockade in classical Hodgkin lymphoma. Sequencing was performed with immunoSEQ multiplex PCR; in TCRdb, only in-frame clones are kept and a portion is missing. The profile shows fewer than 70,000 clones, 88% of them singletons. Each and every patient relapsed after autologous stem cell transplantation, and patients got differing brentuximab vedotin exposure. The source material was peripheral blood mononuclear cells (PBMCs), sampled before the second cycle of nivolumab. The receptors were gathered from a human donor with classical Hodgkin lymphoma.

The V and J genes are TRBV5-1 and TRBJ2-5, with TRBD1 matching over 7 bases. With V trimmed by 0 bases and J by 4 bases, 6 bases remained unmatched. Germline assignment: CDR1 SGHRS and CDR2 YFSETQ. The CDR3 totals 15 residues. In DNA, the CDR3 is TGCGCCAGCAGCTTGGAGGGGGCTGGTGGAGAGACCCAGTACTTC. Amino acid sequence: CASSLEGAGGETQYF.

The chain joins TRBV11-2 to TRBJ1-1; D unresolved. The CDR3 is 12 amino acids. Germline V gives CDR1 SGHAT, CDR2 FQNNGV. Trimming cost V 8 bases and J 4 bases, with 11 bases left between them. This CDR3 reads CASDGLITEAFF. Here the CDR3 DNA reads TGTGCCAGCGATGGGCTAATCACTGAAGCTTTCTTT.

The CDR3 loop is CASSLGQGSNQPQHF. In nucleotides, the CDR3 is TGTGCCAGCAGTCTAGGACAGGGTAGCAATCAGCCCCAGCATTTT. This sequence joins TRBV27 and TRBJ1-5, with 8 bases lining up with TRBD1. The junction had 3 bases not matched to a gene; V was cut back by 5 bases and J by 0 bases. There are 15 residues in the CDR3. The germline V gene encodes CDR1 MNHEY and CDR2 SMNVEV (reference sequence).

The chain joins TRBV25-1 to TRBJ1-1; no reliable D call. The length of the CDR3 is 15 residues. Germline assignment: CDR1 MGHDK and CDR2 SYGVNS. V was trimmed by 1 base and J by 4 bases, leaving 13 bases between them. The CDR3 nucleotides are TGTGCCAGCAGTGAATCCCCCGGAGGGTTCACTGAAGCTTTCTTT. This translates into CASSESPGGFTEAFF.

This chain links TRBV27 with TRBJ2-7, with TRBD2 matching over 7 bases. The CDR3 covers 16 residues. V was clipped by 6 bases and J by 0 bases; unmatched bases: 11. Looked up from germline, CDR1 is MNHEY and CDR2 is SMNVEV (reference sequence). Written as DNA, the CDR3 is TGTGCCAGCAGCCCCATCGCAGGCGGGGGCTCCTACGAGCAGTACTTC. Its protein is CASSPIAGGGSYEQYF.

This clone was observed a single time. The chain is built from TRBV5-1 and TRBJ2-2, with D perhaps TRBD2 (5 bases). CDR3 length: 15 amino acids. V was trimmed by 0 bases and J by 3 bases, leaving 9 bases between them. The V gene's germline CDR1 is SGHRS and CDR2 YFSETQ. CDR3 sequence reads: CASSLGGGDTGELFF. CDR3 nucleotides: TGCGCCAGCAGCTTGGGAGGAGGAGACACCGGGGAGCTGTTTTTT.

The chain uses TRBV2 and TRBJ1-1, with D possibly matching TRBD1 (6 bases). CDR1 and CDR2 from the germline V gene are SNHLY and FYNNEI. The CDR3 is 13 amino acids. The V end was cut by 11 bases, the J end by 0 bases, with 13 bases between. The CDR3 reads CAGSRDMNTEAFF. CDR3 sequence (DNA): TGTGCCGGGTCCCGGGACATGAACACTGAAGCTTTCTTT.